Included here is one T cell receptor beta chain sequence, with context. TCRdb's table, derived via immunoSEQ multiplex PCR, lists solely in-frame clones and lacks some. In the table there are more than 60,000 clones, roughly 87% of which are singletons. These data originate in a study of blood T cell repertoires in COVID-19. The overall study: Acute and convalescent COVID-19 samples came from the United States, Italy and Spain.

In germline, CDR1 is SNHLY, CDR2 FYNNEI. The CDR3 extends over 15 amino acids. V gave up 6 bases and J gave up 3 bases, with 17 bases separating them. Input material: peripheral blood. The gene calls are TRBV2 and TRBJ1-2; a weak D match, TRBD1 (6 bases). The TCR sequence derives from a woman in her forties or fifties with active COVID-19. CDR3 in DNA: TGTGCCAGCAGCCTAAGGGACACCGAATACTATGGCTACACCTTC. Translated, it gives CASSLRDTEYYGYTF.